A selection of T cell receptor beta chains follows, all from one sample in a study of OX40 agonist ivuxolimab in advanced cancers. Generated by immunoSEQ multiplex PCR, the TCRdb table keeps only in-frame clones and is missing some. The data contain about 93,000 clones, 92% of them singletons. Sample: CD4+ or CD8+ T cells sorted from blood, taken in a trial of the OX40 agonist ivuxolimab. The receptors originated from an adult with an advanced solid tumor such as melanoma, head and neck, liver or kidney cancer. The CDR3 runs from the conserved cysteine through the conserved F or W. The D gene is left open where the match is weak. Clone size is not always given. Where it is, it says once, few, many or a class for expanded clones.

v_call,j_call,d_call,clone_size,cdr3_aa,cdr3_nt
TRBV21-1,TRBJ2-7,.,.,CASSKPRDGKSYEQYF,TGTGCCAGCAGCAAACCAAGGGACGGAAAGTCCTACGAGCAGTACTTC
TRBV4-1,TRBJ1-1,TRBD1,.,CASSPADRSTEAFF,TGCGCCAGCAGCCCGGCGGACAGGTCTACTGAAGCTTTCTTT
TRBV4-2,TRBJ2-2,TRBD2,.,CASSRFRLAGAANTGELFF,TGTGCCAGCAGCCGATTTCGACTAGCGGGGGCCGCGAACACCGGGGAGCTGTTTTTT
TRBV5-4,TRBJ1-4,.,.,CASSLFGPNEKLFF,TGTGCCAGCAGCCTGTTTGGCCCTAATGAAAAACTGTTTTTT
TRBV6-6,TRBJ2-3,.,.,CASKASADTQYF,TGTGCCAGCAAGGCCAGCGCAGATACGCAGTATTTT
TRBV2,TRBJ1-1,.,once,CASSGRGLTEAFF,TGTGCCAGCAGTGGGCGGGGGCTCACTGAAGCTTTCTTT
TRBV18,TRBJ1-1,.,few,CASSPMGGAVAEAFF,TGTGCCAGCTCACCAATGGGGGGTGCGGTCGCTGAAGCTTTCTTT
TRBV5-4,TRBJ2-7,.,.,CASSLRQNSYEQYF,TGTGCCAGCAGCTTAAGACAGAACTCCTACGAGCAGTACTTC
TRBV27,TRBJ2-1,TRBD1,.,CASSLQGVSSYNEQFF,TGTGCCAGCAGTTTACAGGGGGTGAGCTCCTACAATGAGCAGTTCTTC
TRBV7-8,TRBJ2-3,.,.,CASSLVRGDTQYF,TGTGCCAGCAGCTTAGTTCGTGGAGATACGCAGTATTTT
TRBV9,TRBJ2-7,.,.,CASSATNVALGEQYF,TGTGCCAGCAGCGCCACAAACGTCGCTCTTGGAGAGCAGTACTTC
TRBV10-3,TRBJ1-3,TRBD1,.,CATKDRVSGNTIYF,TGTGCCACGAAGGACAGGGTCTCTGGAAACACCATATATTTT
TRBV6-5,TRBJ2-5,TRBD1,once,CASSYGDRGGGETQYF,TGTGCCAGCAGTTACGGGGACAGGGGCGGAGGGGAGACCCAGTACTTC
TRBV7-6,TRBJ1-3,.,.,CASSLGPGNTIYF,TGTGCCAGCAGCTTAGGCCCTGGAAACACCATATATTTT
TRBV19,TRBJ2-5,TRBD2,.,CASSIDGIARGTNQETQYF,TGTGCCAGTAGTATAGATGGGATCGCGCGGGGGACCAACCAAGAGACCCAGTACTTC
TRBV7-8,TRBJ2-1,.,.,CASSLFNWTPNEQFF,TGTGCCAGCAGCTTATTCAACTGGACGCCCAATGAGCAGTTCTTC
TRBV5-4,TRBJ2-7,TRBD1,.,CASSLWDRLSYEQYF,TGTGCCAGCAGCTTGTGGGACAGGCTGTCCTACGAGCAGTACTTC
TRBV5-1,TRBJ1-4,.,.,CASSSRSSNEKLFF,TGCGCCAGCAGCTCAAGGAGTAGTAATGAAAAACTGTTTTTT
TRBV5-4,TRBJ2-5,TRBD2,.,CASSLGPSGGAGETQYF,TGTGCCAGCAGCTTAGGGCCTAGCGGGGGGGCCGGCGAGACCCAGTACTTC
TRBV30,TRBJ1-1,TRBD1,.,CAWTPYRGTEAFF,TGTGCCTGGACCCCTTACAGGGGTACTGAAGCTTTCTTT
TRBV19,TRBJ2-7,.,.,CASSRETGVYEQYF,TGTGCCAGTAGTCGCGAGACAGGAGTATACGAGCAGTACTTC
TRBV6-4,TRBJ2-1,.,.,CASSESGAPLNEQFF,TGTGCCAGCAGTGAAAGTGGGGCCCCCTTGAATGAGCAGTTCTTC
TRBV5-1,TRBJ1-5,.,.,CASSLSGNSNQPQHF,TGCGCCAGCAGCTTATCGGGTAATAGCAATCAGCCCCAGCATTTT
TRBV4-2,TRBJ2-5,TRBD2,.,CASSQASGVETQYF,TGTGCCAGCAGCCAGGCTAGCGGGGTTGAGACCCAGTACTTC
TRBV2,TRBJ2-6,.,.,CASSATLGANVLTF,TGTGCCAGCAGTGCTACGCTAGGGGCCAACGTCCTGACTTTC
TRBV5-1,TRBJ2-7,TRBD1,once,CASSLRPGQNTYEQYF,TGCGCCAGCAGCTTGAGACCGGGACAGAATACGTACGAGCAGTACTTC
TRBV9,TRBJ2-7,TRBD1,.,CASSVVGTGSRRPYEQYF,TGTGCCAGCAGCGTAGTTGGGACAGGGAGCCGCCGGCCCTACGAGCAGTACTTC